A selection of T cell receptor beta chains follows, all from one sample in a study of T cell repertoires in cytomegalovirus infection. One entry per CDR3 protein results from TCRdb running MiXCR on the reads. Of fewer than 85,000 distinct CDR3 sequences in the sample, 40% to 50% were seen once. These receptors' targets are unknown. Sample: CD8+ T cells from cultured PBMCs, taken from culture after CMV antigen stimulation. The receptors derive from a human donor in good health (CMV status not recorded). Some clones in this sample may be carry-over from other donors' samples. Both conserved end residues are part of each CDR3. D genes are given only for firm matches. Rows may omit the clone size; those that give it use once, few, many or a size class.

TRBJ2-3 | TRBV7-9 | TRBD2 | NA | TGTGCCAGCAGCTCAACCGGGACTAGCGTATACTCTAGCACAGATACGCAGTATTTT | CASSSTGTSVYSSTDTQYF
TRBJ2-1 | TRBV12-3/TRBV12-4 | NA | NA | TGTGCCAGCAGTTTATGGGACTACAATGAGCAGTTCTTC | CASSLWDYNEQFF
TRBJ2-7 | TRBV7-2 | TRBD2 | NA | TGTGCCAGCAGCTTGGGACTAGCGGGGGCGTGGGGCTACGAGCAGTACTTC | CASSLGLAGAWGYEQYF
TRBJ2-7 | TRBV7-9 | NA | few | TGTGCCAGCAGCTCCACGGGACGGATCTACGAGCAGTACTTC | CASSSTGRIYEQYF
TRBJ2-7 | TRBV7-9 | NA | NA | TGTGCCAGCAGCATAATGGCAGGGGAAAGGGACGAGCAGTACTTC | CASSIMAGERDEQYF
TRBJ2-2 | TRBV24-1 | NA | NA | TGTGCCACCAGTGGCGGAGGGGACACCGGGGAGCTGTTTTTT | CATSGGGDTGELFF
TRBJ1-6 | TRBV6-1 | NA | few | TGTGCCAGCAGTGAAGCAAGGGGGAATTCACCCCTCCACTTT | CASSEARGNSPLHF
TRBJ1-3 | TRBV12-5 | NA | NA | TGTGCTAGTGGGGGGGAGAACTCTGGAAACACCATATATTTT | CASGGENSGNTIYF
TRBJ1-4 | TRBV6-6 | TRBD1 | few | TGTGCCAGCGTTCCTGACAGGGGGCGCGAAAAACTGTTTTTT | CASVPDRGREKLFF
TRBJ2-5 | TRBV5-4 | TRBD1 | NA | TGTGCCAGCAGCTCCCGGGACAGGGGGCAGGTAGAGACCCAGTACTTC | CASSSRDRGQVETQYF
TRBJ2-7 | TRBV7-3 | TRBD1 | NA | TGTGCCAGCAGCGTCTACAGGGGGGAGACCTACGAGCAGTACTTC | CASSVYRGETYEQYF
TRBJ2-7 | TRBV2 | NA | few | TGTGCCAGCAGTGAAATGAACGAGGGAGAGCAGTACTTC | CASSEMNEGEQYF
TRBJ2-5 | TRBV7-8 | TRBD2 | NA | TGTGCCAGCAGCTTAGGGGCGGGGCTAGCGGGCCAAGAGACCCAGTACTTC | CASSLGAGLAGQETQYF
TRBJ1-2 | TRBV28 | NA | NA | TGTGCCAGCAGTTTATCCGCGGCAGAGGACTCGTTAGGCTACACCTTC | CASSLSAAEDSLGYTF
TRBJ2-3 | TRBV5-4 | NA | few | TGTGCCAGCAGCCACAACACAGATACGCAGTATTTT | CASSHNTDTQYF
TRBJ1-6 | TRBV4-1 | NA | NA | TGTGCCAGCAGCCCCCGGGACGGGGATAATTCACCCCTCCACTTT | CASSPRDGDNSPLHF
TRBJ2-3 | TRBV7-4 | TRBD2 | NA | TGTGCCAGCAGCAACCCACCGGGACTAGCGGTCGTAGATACGCAGTATTTT | CASSNPPGLAVVDTQYF
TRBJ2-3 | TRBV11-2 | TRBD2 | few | TGTGCCAGCAGCTTATGGTCGGGGGGATACACAGATACGCAGTATTTT | CASSLWSGGYTDTQYF
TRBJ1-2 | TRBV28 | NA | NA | TGTGCCAGCAGTTCCCAACCTATAAGGGGGACCTATGGCTACACCTTC | CASSSQPIRGTYGYTF
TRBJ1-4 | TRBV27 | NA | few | TGTGCCAGCAGTTTCGACAGGACTACAACTAATGAAAAACTGTTTTTT | CASSFDRTTTNEKLFF
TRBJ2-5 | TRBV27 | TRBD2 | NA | TGTGCCAGCAGACCCGGCGGGACTATTAGGACCCAGTACTTC | CASRPGGTIRTQYF
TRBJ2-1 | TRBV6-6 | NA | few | TGTGCCAGCAGTTACTCAACCTTCCCTACCAGCTCCTACAATGAGCAGTTCTTC | CASSYSTFPTSSYNEQFF
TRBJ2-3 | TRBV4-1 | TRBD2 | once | TGCGCCAGCAGCCGGACTAGCGGCACAGATACGCAGTATTTT | CASSRTSGTDTQYF
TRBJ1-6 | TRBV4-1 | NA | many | TGCGCCAGCAGCCAAGATTTGGGGGGTTATAATTCACCCCTCCACTTT | CASSQDLGGYNSPLHF
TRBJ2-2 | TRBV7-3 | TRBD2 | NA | TGTGCCAGCAGCCCCGGGGGGGAGAGGTCCGGGGAGCTGTTTTTT | CASSPGGERSGELFF
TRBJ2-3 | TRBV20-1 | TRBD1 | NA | TGCAGTGCTCATTGGGGACTGACAGGGGGCCGAACAGATACGCAGTATTTT | CSAHWGLTGGRTDTQYF
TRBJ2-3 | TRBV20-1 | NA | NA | TGCAGTGCTCCTAATCTCGGAGACGGGATCACAGATACGCAGTATTTT | CSAPNLGDGITDTQYF
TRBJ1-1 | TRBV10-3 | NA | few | TGTGCCATCAGGGTGACAGGGAACACTGAAGCTTTCTTT | CAIRVTGNTEAFF
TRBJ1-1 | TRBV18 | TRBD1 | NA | TGTGCCAGCTCGCCCGACAGGGGGCGGAGTGAAGCTTTCTTT | CASSPDRGRSEAFF
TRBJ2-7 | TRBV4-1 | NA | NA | TGCGCCAGCAGCCTCCGGGACGGCCCCTACGAGCAGTACTTC | CASSLRDGPYEQYF
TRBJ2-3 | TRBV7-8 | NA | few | TGTGCCAGCAGCTCTGACAGCACAGATACGCAGTATTTT | CASSSDSTDTQYF
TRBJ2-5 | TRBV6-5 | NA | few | TGTGCCAGCAGTTACTCGAGCGAGTGGTACTTC | CASSYSSEWYF
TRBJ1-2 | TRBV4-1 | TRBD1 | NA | TGCGCCAGCAGCCCGGGGGGGACAGGGTTTAACTATGGCTACACCTTC | CASSPGGTGFNYGYTF
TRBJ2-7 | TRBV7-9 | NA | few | TGTGCCAGCAGCACACAGGACAGTCCCTACGAGCAGTACTTC | CASSTQDSPYEQYF
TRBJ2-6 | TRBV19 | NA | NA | TGTGCCAGTAGTAATCTGACGGTCAGGTCTGGGGCCAACGTCCTGACTTTC | CASSNLTVRSGANVLTF
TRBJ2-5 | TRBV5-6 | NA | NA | TGTGCCAGCAGCCACAGAAGAAGATGGACGGAGACCCAGTACTTC | CASSHRRRWTETQYF
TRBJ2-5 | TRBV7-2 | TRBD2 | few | TGTGCCAGCAGCTACTTCGGGGGGGGAGAGACCCAGTACTTC | CASSYFGGGETQYF
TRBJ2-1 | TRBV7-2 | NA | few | TGTGCCAGCAGCTTAGCTTCAGGGCTGGGCTCCTACAATGAGCAGTTCTTC | CASSLASGLGSYNEQFF
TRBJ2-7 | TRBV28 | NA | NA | TGTGCCAGCAGTCCCGGGGCGAGATACGAGCAGTACTTC | CASSPGARYEQYF
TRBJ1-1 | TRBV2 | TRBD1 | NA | TGTGCCAGCAGTGAAGCCAGAGACAGGGCTTCGAACACTGAAGCTTTCTTT | CASSEARDRASNTEAFF
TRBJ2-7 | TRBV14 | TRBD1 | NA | TGTGCCAGCAGCCAAAATCCCCCCCGGGACAGCTCCTACGAGCAGTACTTC | CASSQNPPRDSSYEQYF
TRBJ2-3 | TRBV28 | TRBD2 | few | TGTGCCAGCAAATTTACTCGGGAGGATTACACAGATACGCAGTATTTT | CASKFTREDYTDTQYF
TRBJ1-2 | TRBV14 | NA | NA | TGTGCCAGCAGCCAAGTCCCAGGGCCGGTTGGCTACACCTTC | CASSQVPGPVGYTF
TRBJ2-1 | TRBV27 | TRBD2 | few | TGTGCCAGCAGTTTATCTAGCGGGACCTACAATGAGCAGTTCTTC | CASSLSSGTYNEQFF
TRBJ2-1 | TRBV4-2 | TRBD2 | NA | TGTGCCAGCAGCCACAATAGCGGGAGCTCCTACAATGAGCAGTTCTTC | CASSHNSGSSYNEQFF
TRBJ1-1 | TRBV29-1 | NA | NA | TGCAGCGCCAGAGGGCGGGGCACTGAAGCTTTCTTT | CSARGRGTEAFF
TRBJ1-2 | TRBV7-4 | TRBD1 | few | TGTGCCAGCAGCTTAGGCCCGGGACAGAATAACTATGGCTACACCTTC | CASSLGPGQNNYGYTF
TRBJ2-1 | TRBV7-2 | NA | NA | TGTGCCAGCAGCTTGTTGGGAATGTGCACCTACCATGAGCAGTTCTTC | CASSLLGMCTYHEQFF
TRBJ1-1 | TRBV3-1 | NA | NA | TGTGCCAGCAGCCAAGACTGGAGAGGAAGTAACACTGAAGCTTTCTTT | CASSQDWRGSNTEAFF
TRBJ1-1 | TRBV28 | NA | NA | TGTGCCAGCAGTCCATCGGACAGTAGGAACACTGAAGCTTTCTTT | CASSPSDSRNTEAFF
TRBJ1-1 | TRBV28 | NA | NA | TGTGCCAGCAGTATTGGGCAGGGACCTAACACTGAAGCTTTCTTT | CASSIGQGPNTEAFF
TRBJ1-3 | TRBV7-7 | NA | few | TGTGCCAGCAGCCCGGATTTCCAGGGAAACACCATATATTTT | CASSPDFQGNTIYF